The source of this T cell receptor (beta chain) is a study of cytotoxic CD8 clonotypes in ibrutinib-treated CLL (dated by TCRdb to the early 2020s). Study-wide context: The cohort was composed of about 10 relapsed/refractory and about 16 treatment-naive patients; IGHV unmutated status was identified in 17 patients. Responses were partial in about 25 patients and complete in 2; after median roughly 69 months follow-up, about 14 stayed in remission and 12 progressed. Response samples were obtained after a median of 12 months of treatment, with a range of roughly 6 to 36 months. On average, each sample yielded 250,000 to 300,000 productive templates and tens of thousands of productive rearrangements. Longitudinal samples were available for about 30% of the roughly 86 trial participants. Cryopreserved peripheral blood mononuclear cells were collected before treatment, at response, and at either disease progression or sustained remission. All remission and progressive disease samples were collected while patients were still receiving ibrutinib. Study-level results and caveats: Public clonotypes were rare and either shrank or stayed stable during treatment, and the rise in clonality at ibrutinib response reflected expansion of private clonotypes. Clonality increased at ibrutinib response, stayed stable in sustained remission, and fell back toward baseline at progression. Sampling times were not matched between patients in sustained remission and patients whose disease was progressing, and lymph node repertoires were not examined. Baseline clonality exceeded that of age-matched healthy donors and correlated strongly with circulating CD8+ T-cell counts.

CDR1 and CDR2, looked up from the germline V gene, are SGHRS and YFSETQ. Its CDR3 holds 14 amino acids, cysteine through phenylalanine. Only the CDR3 portion is preserved as DNA: 42 bases, with reading frame beginning at the first base. V was cut back by 4 bases and J by 2 bases, leaving a gap of 10 bases between them. On a MiSeq, deep resolution sequencing aimed for a depth between 1 in 1 million and 1 in 200,000 T cells, with each clonotype covered approximately 10x on average. The immunoSEQ hsTCRB Kit was used to generate TCR beta libraries. As for the original processing: Data were analyzed with ImmunoSEQ Data Assistant and ImmunoSEQ Analyzer, with V, D and J genes assigned per IMGT definitions. Clonality, which ranges from 0 to 1, was calculated as one minus the normalized Shannon entropy of productive rearrangement frequencies. Only overrepresented clonotypes making up at least 0.05% of the repertoire of each patient were included in the public clonotype analysis. Roughly 13 age-matched healthy donor repertoires from immuneACCESS served as clonality controls. In TCRdb, the immuneACCESS table is reduced to in-frame sequences with V and J assigned. These tables do not hold every clone; where another copy was compared, an unresolved V gene accounts for under half, and the others remain unexplained. The V and J calls and clone size come from that table; D and trimming were worked out from the DNA. In this sample the table shows some 98,000 clones, approximately 82% of which occur a single time. 25% to 35% of the sample is in the top ten clones.

Notes on this clone: Its specific antigen is unknown. No much larger clone is present one base from it, and per-base qualities are unavailable.

In light of the paper, this sample's time point label describes: approximately 11 months on ibrutinib. Approximately 2 micrograms of genomic DNA were extracted from cryopreserved PBMCs for TCR beta library preparation. Longitudinal blood samples from CLL patients receiving ibrutinib monotherapy were subjected to high-throughput TCR beta sequencing. The patients were enrolled in a single-center, open-label phase 2 trial of ibrutinib monotherapy. This receptor was taken from a human donor with chronic lymphocytic leukemia. This sequence uses TRBV5-1 and TRBJ1-3, with the D gene not clear enough to name. The sample consisted of PBMCs, taken after 12 months of ibrutinib treatment. CDR3 protein: CASSPVTAGNTIYF. The bases read TGCGCCAGCAGCCCGGTTACTGCTGGAAACACCATATATTTT.